This is a list of T cell receptor beta chains from one sample in a study of T-cell reconstitution after alpha-beta-depleted transplantation in children. TCRdb independently ran MiXCR on the PCR reads; one entry per CDR3 protein. The table records a few hundred thousand distinct CDR3 sequences, 10% of them present only once. The specimen comprised PBMCs from the stem cell graft donor, sampled from the stem cell graft. These receptors were taken from a human donor who donated a stem cell graft to a child with acute lymphoblastic leukemia. CDR3s include the opening cysteine and the closing phenylalanine or tryptophan. A D gene is named only where the DNA matches it firmly. Not all rows give a size; the values are once, few, many and, for expanded clones, a class.

j_call v_call d_call clone_size cdr3_nt cdr3_aa
TRBJ2-5 TRBV20-1 NA many TGCAGTGCTAGTCCCCGACAGTTGCGAGAGACCCAGTACTTC CSASPRQLRETQYF
TRBJ2-3 TRBV9 TRBD2 many TGTGCCAGCAGCGCAAGCGGGAGGGCCGAAGATACGCAGTATTTT CASSASGRAEDTQYF
TRBJ1-3 TRBV3-1 NA many TGTGCCAGCAGCCTGGGACCAGGAAACACCATATATTTT CASSLGPGNTIYF
TRBJ1-5 TRBV4-1 NA few TGCGCCAGCAGCCAAGATTGGGGGGGGAGTCAGCCCCAGCATTTT CASSQDWGGSQPQHF
TRBJ1-2 TRBV4-2 NA many TGTGCCAGCAGCCAAGGAGGACGACAGAGATTTGGCTACACCTTC CASSQGGRQRFGYTF
TRBJ2-1 TRBV4-2 NA NA TGTGCCAGCAGCCAAGATGAAAAGCGTAGCTTCAATGAGCAGTTCTTC CASSQDEKRSFNEQFF
TRBJ2-3 TRBV4-1 NA NA TGCGCCAGCAGCCAAGTCGGACTACCTACAGATACGCAGTATTTT CASSQVGLPTDTQYF
TRBJ2-3 TRBV20-1 NA NA TGCAGTGCTAGAGATCGCGCGGGAGATACGCAGTATTTT CSARDRAGDTQYF
TRBJ1-5 TRBV6-4 NA NA TGTGCCAGCAGTGACGCCTATGTCACCGACAGGCAAATCAATCAGCCCCAGCATTTT CASSDAYVTDRQINQPQHF
TRBJ2-5 TRBV7-8 NA many TGTGCCAGCAGCTTAGCGTGGAGAAGACTCCAAGAGACCCAGTACTTC CASSLAWRRLQETQYF